This T cell receptor beta chain was captured in a study of Graves' ophthalmopathy and Graves' hyperthyroidism. A note on this clonotype: Antigen: not known.

RNA transcripts were the source from which TCR beta CDR3 regions were amplified. In the first round, RT-PCR was carried out with HTBI primers, and a multiplex PCR formed the second round. TCRdb re-called the multiplex PCR reads with MiXCR, one entry per CDR3 protein. Here the sample spans over a million distinct CDR3 sequences, 36% being singletons. Aged 18 to 65, the patients with hyperthyroidism had under 2 months' duration and were newly diagnosed. Lactation, pregnancy, uncontrolled infections and other autoimmune diseases were all grounds for excluding patients. Study-wide results and limits: Blood was where most expanded thyroid clonotypes above 0.001 frequency also turned up.

CDR1 is SGHTA, CDR2 FQGNSA, per germline. The CDR3 sequence is 16 residues long. V was cut by 1 base and J by 4 bases, with 16 bases left in between. The J gene is TRBJ1-2, the V gene TRBV7-2, with D unclear. The sample consisted of peripheral blood or thyroid tissue (not recorded which). The TCR was taken from an adult man with Graves' hyperthyroidism. CDR3 sequence: CASSLETSLRAYGYTF. Here the CDR3 DNA reads TGTGCCAGCAGCTTAGAGACCTCCCTCCGGGCCTATGGCTACACCTTC.